The rows below give T cell receptor beta chains drawn from one sample of a study of blood T cell repertoires in COVID-19. Here immunoSEQ multiplex PCR was the method, and the copy in TCRdb shows in-frame clones only, minus some. This sample carries some 24,000 clones, roughly 79% of them seen once, and the ten largest clones take approximately 7%. The sequenced material came from peripheral blood. The source is a man aged 65-85 years with acute or convalescent COVID-19. CDR3s include the opening cysteine and the closing phenylalanine or tryptophan. Fields, in order: D gene, V gene, clone size, J gene, CDR3 protein, CDR3 DNA. The D gene is left open where the match is weak. Clone size is shown for a subset of rows, as once, few, many or a class of expanded clone.

>NA|TRBV7-3|NA|TRBJ1-3
CASSLIKPNFSGNTIYF
TGTGCCAGCAGCTTAATAAAACCGAACTTCTCTGGAAACACCATATATTTT
>TRBD1|TRBV6-6|NA|TRBJ1-5
CASRGQSNQPQHF
TGTGCCAGCAGGGGACAGAGCAATCAGCCCCAGCATTTT
>NA|TRBV11-2|NA|TRBJ1-4
CASSPRRGVVGATNEKLFF
TGTGCCAGCAGCCCTCGGCGGGGGGTGGTAGGAGCAACTAATGAAAAACTGTTTTTT
>TRBD2|TRBV6-5|NA|TRBJ2-7
CASSSSGGVSYEQYF
TGTGCCAGCAGTTCGAGCGGGGGGGTCTCCTACGAGCAGTACTTC
>NA|TRBV27|NA|TRBJ1-3
CASSLTASSGNTIYF
TGTGCCAGCAGTCTCACAGCCTCCTCTGGAAACACCATATATTTT
>NA|TRBV18|NA|TRBJ2-7
CASSPERVAQYF
TGTGCCAGCTCACCGGAGAGGGTGGCGCAGTACTTC
>TRBD2|TRBV7-3|NA|TRBJ2-1
CASSLTFLAGAYNEQFF
TGTGCCAGCAGCTTAACTTTTCTAGCGGGGGCCTACAATGAGCAGTTCTTC
>TRBD1|TRBV29-1|medium-sized|TRBJ1-3
CSAGTGGNTIYF
TGCAGCGCCGGGACAGGGGGAAACACCATATATTTT
>TRBD1|TRBV4-1|NA|TRBJ2-7
CASSQKTGGIDEQYF
TGCGCCAGCAGCCAGAAGACAGGGGGCATCGACGAGCAGTACTTC
>TRBD2|TRBV14|NA|TRBJ2-7
CASSHYKSGGALYEQYF
TGTGCCAGCAGCCACTACAAAAGCGGGGGGGCCCTCTACGAGCAGTACTTC
>NA|TRBV27|NA|TRBJ1-2
CASSLGQTAPYGYTF
TGTGCCAGCAGTTTAGGACAAACAGCCCCTTATGGCTACACCTTC
>TRBD1|TRBV29-1|once|TRBJ1-1
CSDGTGGTEAFF
TGCAGCGACGGGACAGGGGGCACTGAAGCTTTCTTT
>NA|TRBV30|NA|TRBJ1-2
CAWSVYPPGGYTF
TGTGCCTGGAGTGTATACCCCCCGGGGGGCTACACCTTC
>TRBD1|TRBV30|NA|TRBJ1-6
CAWSVQGGLDPLHF
TGTGCCTGGAGTGTACAAGGGGGCCTCGATCCCCTCCACTTT
>NA|TRBV5-1|NA|TRBJ2-1
CASSSEPPGHTYNEQFF
TGCGCCAGCAGCTCAGAACCGCCGGGACACACATACAATGAGCAGTTCTTC
>NA|TRBV10-3|NA|TRBJ2-5
CAISEVGREETQYF
TGTGCCATCAGTGAAGTCGGCAGGGAAGAGACCCAGTACTTC
>NA|TRBV11-3|NA|TRBJ1-3
CASSSVGGNTIYF
TGTGCCAGCAGCTCCGTCGGGGGAAACACCATATATTTT
>NA|TRBV14|NA|TRBJ1-1
CASSPFVTEAFF
TGTGCCAGCAGCCCGTTTGTGACTGAAGCTTTCTTT
>TRBD2|TRBV7-8|NA|TRBJ2-1
CASSLWTSGGIYNEQFF
TGTGCCAGCAGCCTATGGACTAGCGGGGGGATTTACAATGAGCAGTTCTTC
>NA|TRBV9|once|TRBJ1-1
CASSPVAGPNTEAFF
TGTGCCAGCAGTCCCGTCGCGGGGCCGAACACTGAAGCTTTCTTT
>TRBD1|TRBV3-1/TRBV3-2|NA|TRBJ1-1
CASSNRGSTEAFF
TGTGCCAGCAGCAACAGGGGAAGTACTGAAGCTTTCTTT
>TRBD1|TRBV5-1|NA|TRBJ2-6
CASRKGQSVSGANVLTF
TGCGCCAGCAGGAAGGGACAGAGTGTCTCTGGGGCCAACGTCCTGACTTTC
>NA|TRBV2|NA|TRBJ2-7
CAILGTGLSYEQYF
TGTGCCATTTTGGGAACAGGCCTCTCCTACGAGCAGTACTTC
>NA|TRBV7-7|NA|TRBJ2-5
CASSLGHTQETQYF
TGTGCTAGCAGCTTAGGGCATACCCAAGAGACCCAGTACTTC
>NA|TRBV5-1|NA|TRBJ2-2
CASSFLQGGGELFF
TGCGCCAGCAGCTTCCTACAGGGTGGCGGGGAGCTGTTTTTT
>TRBD2|TRBV18|NA|TRBJ2-5
CASSSTSGQETQYF
TGTGCCAGCTCATCCACTAGCGGGCAAGAGACCCAGTACTTC
>NA|TRBV4-3|once|TRBJ1-4
CASSLYREPNEKLFF
TGCGCCAGCAGCCTCTACAGGGAACCTAATGAAAAACTGTTTTTT
>NA|TRBV3-1/TRBV3-2|NA|TRBJ1-2
CASSQLDPGANYGYTF
TGTGCCAGCAGCCAACTCGATCCAGGGGCGAACTATGGCTACACCTTC
>NA|TRBV7-2|NA|TRBJ2-3
CASSLFPGIGTDTQYF
TGTGCCAGCAGCTTATTTCCGGGTATTGGCACAGATACGCAGTATTTT
>TRBD2|TRBV7-2|NA|TRBJ2-3
CASSWTSGSTDTQYF
TGTGCCAGCAGCTGGACTAGCGGGAGCACAGATACGCAGTATTTT
>NA|TRBV6-4|NA|TRBJ2-7
CASSGGEEDYEQYF
TGTGCCAGCAGTGGGGGGGAGGAAGACTACGAGCAGTACTTC
>TRBD1|TRBV7-2|NA|TRBJ1-3
CASSLQGARIGNTIYF
TGTGCCAGCAGCTTACAGGGGGCGAGGATAGGAAACACCATATATTTT
>TRBD1|TRBV5-1|NA|TRBJ2-4
CASSLEPTGADIQYF
TGCGCCAGCAGCTTGGAACCGACAGGGGCGGACATTCAGTACTTC
>TRBD2|TRBV20-1|NA|TRBJ2-7
CSAGLGGEQYF
TGCAGTGCGGGACTAGGAGGGGAGCAGTACTTC
>NA|TRBV4-3|NA|TRBJ2-7
CASSQDTGGLYEQYF
TGCGCCAGCAGCCAAGACACTGGAGGGTTATACGAGCAGTACTTC
>NA|TRBV10-3|once|TRBJ2-3
CAIRGTPRGDTQYF
TGTGCCATCAGGGGGACTCCCCGGGGAGATACGCAGTATTTT
>NA|TRBV6-2/TRBV6-3|once|TRBJ2-1
CASRPSGGVHNEQFF
TGTGCCAGCAGACCTTCTGGCGGGGTTCACAATGAGCAGTTCTTC
>TRBD1|TRBV5-1|NA|TRBJ1-3
CASSLEQGAGNTIYF
TGCGCCAGCAGCTTGGAACAGGGGGCTGGAAACACCATATATTTT
>TRBD2|TRBV5-1|NA|TRBJ2-2
CASSSAGGKGTGELFF
TGCGCCAGCAGCTCAGCGGGAGGAAAGGGCACCGGGGAGCTGTTTTTT
>NA|TRBV5-1|NA|TRBJ1-2
CASSPDSNYGYTF
TGCGCCAGCAGCCCGGACTCTAACTATGGCTACACCTTC
>NA|TRBV5-1|NA|TRBJ1-1
CASSRQDTEAFF
TGCGCCAGCAGTCGGCAGGACACTGAAGCTTTCTTT
>TRBD1|TRBV18|NA|TRBJ1-1
CASSGRTGVPEAFF
TGTGCCAGCTCAGGCCGGACAGGGGTTCCTGAAGCTTTCTTT
>NA|TRBV11-2|NA|TRBJ2-5
CASSLDRSRQGGETQYF
TGTGCCAGCAGCTTAGACAGATCACGTCAGGGAGGAGAGACCCAGTACTTC
>NA|TRBV29-1|NA|TRBJ1-2
CSARRSTNYGYTF
TGCAGCGCCCGCCGCAGTACTAACTATGGCTACACCTTC
>NA|TRBV21-1|NA|TRBJ2-1
CANWNEQFF
TGTGCCAACTGGAATGAGCAGTTCTTC
>TRBD1|TRBV6-5|NA|TRBJ1-2
CASRKTGEGYTF
TGTGCCAGCAGAAAGACAGGGGAAGGCTACACCTTC
>NA|TRBV13|NA|TRBJ1-6
CASSSTAGMDNSPLHF
TGTGCCAGCAGTTCTACCGCCGGGATGGATAATTCACCCCTCCACTTT
>TRBD2|TRBV6-6|NA|TRBJ2-2
CASSRGASGRLLPNTGELFF
TGTGCCAGCAGTCGGGGGGCTAGCGGGCGACTCCTACCGAACACCGGGGAGCTGTTTTTT
>NA|TRBV15|NA|TRBJ2-5
CATSRTGHQQETQYF
TGTGCCACCAGCAGGACGGGACATCAGCAAGAGACCCAGTACTTC
>NA|TRBV19|NA|TRBJ2-3
CASSITAMVSTDTQYF
TGTGCCAGTAGTATCACCGCTATGGTTAGCACAGATACGCAGTATTTT
>TRBD1|TRBV5-1|NA|TRBJ2-7
CASSVGQGRDEQYF
TGCGCCAGCAGCGTGGGACAGGGAAGAGACGAGCAGTACTTC
>TRBD1|TRBV7-6|medium-sized|TRBJ2-7
CASSQGQSYEQYF
TGTGCCAGCAGCCAGGGACAGTCCTACGAGCAGTACTTC
>NA|TRBV12-3/TRBV12-4|NA|TRBJ1-1
CASSPSIGVRAFF
TGTGCCAGCAGTCCTTCCATCGGGGTGAGAGCTTTCTTT
>TRBD1|TRBV18|NA|TRBJ1-2
CASSPGQGNGYTF
TGTGCCAGCTCACCAGGACAGGGAAATGGCTACACCTTC
>NA|TRBV11-3|NA|TRBJ2-7
CASSLGTSYEQYF
TGTGCCAGCAGCTTGGGGACTTCTTACGAGCAGTACTTC